This T cell receptor (beta chain) was documented in a study of T-cell memory formation after mild COVID-19. On the study more broadly: Clustering of TCRs was largely donor specific. General study findings and limits: Within pre-infection memory, some responding clones were found, suggesting cross-reactive memory joined. Clones shrinking between day 15 and 85 showed a balanced CD4/CD8 split, and those that grew later tilted toward CD4+.

One entry per CDR3 protein results from TCRdb running MiXCR on the 5' RACE reads. The sample carries fewer than 450,000 distinct CDR3 sequences, about 24% recorded once. With V trimmed by 6 bases and J by 3 bases, 13 bases remained unmatched. The germline gives CDR1 SGHTA, CDR2 FQGNSA. CDR3 length equals 16 residues. To note about this clonotype: No antigen is known for it.

The V gene is TRBV7-2, the J gene TRBJ2-7; 8 bases line up with TRBD1. This clonotype was obtained from an adult woman who had mild COVID-19 (a few samples of this study predate the infection). Cell type and time point are not known. Sequenced: PBMCs or a T cell subset sorted from them (not recorded which). The chain's CDR3 is CASSSSIGQGRYEQYF. The CDR3 DNA follows: TGTGCCAGCAGTTCCTCGATCGGACAGGGCCGCTACGAGCAGTACTTC.